The sequence of this TCR beta chain was determined in a study of PD-1 blockade in classical Hodgkin lymphoma. Clones were sequenced by immunoSEQ multiplex PCR, and TCRdb holds only the in-frame ones, with some missing. The table has tens of thousands of clones, more than 85% seen once. About this clone itself: As yet, its antigen is unknown.

CDR3 length equals 13 residues. Germline-derived CDR1 and CDR2 are MDHEN and SYDVKM. V was trimmed by 5 bases and J by 3 bases, leaving 11 bases between them. Study-wide findings and caveats: The study found complete responders had baseline diversity similar to newly diagnosed patients.

Brentuximab vedotin exposure varied, and every patient relapsed after autologous stem cell transplantation. The chain uses TRBV28 and TRBJ2-7; D gene unclear. The sample consisted of peripheral blood mononuclear cells (PBMCs), taken at baseline. This TCR came from a human donor with classical Hodgkin lymphoma. The CDR3, as DNA: TGTGCCAGCAGTGATGACCCCTTCTACGAGCAGTACTTC. Protein: CASSDDPFYEQYF.